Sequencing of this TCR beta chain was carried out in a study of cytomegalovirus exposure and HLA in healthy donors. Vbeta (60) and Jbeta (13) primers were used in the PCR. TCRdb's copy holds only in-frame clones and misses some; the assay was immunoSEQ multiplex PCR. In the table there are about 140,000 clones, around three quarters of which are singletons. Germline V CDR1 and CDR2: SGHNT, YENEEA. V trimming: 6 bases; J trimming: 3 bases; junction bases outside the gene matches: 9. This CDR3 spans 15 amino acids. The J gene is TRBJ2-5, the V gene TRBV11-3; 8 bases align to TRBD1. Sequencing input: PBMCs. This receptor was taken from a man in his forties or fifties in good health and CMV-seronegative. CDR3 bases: TGTGCCAGCAGTCAGGGGGCTGGACAGAAAGAGACCCAGTACTTC. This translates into CASSQGAGQKETQYF.